This T cell receptor (beta chain) originates from a study of T cells after posttransplantation cyclophosphamide. This related bone marrow graft donor gave peripheral blood on the day of marrow donation. Study-wide results and caveats: Later blood repertoires were often dominated by clones from the donor CD8+ memory compartment.

A note on this clone: Its antigen is unidentified.

Assay: immunoSEQ multiplex PCR; the TCRdb copy retains only in-frame clones and omits some. The data contain several thousand clones, about 88% of them singletons. V was clipped by 8 bases and J by 4 bases, with 17 bases between them. This CDR3 comprises 14 residues. The V gene's germline CDR1 is ENHRY and CDR2 SYGVKD. Specimen: memory CD4+ T cells sorted from PBMCs. The clonotype comes from a woman aged 60-75 years in good health, CMV-negative, and a related stem cell transplant donor. The chain links TRBV10-3 to TRBJ1-2, with D maybe TRBD1 (5 bases). CDR3 sequence (DNA): TGTGCCATCTATCGGGGGGAGTTTGGCTATGGCTACACCTTC. Translated: CAIYRGEFGYGYTF.